This TCR gamma chain was identified during a study of Vδ1+ human thymocytes. Study-level results: The authors advised highly purified populations and single-cell validation. Donors shared many TRG clonotypes but few TRD clonotypes. Thymic TRG and TRD repertoires appeared highly polyclonal.

Sequences come from RNA converted to cDNA by reverse transcription. Multiplex PCR used pooled V-gene forward primers and a constant-region reverse primer to amplify CDR3s. TCRdb reapplied CATT to the multiplex PCR reads. The sample has several thousand gamma-chain clones, 56% seen once. Unmatched junction bases numbered 17, after V lost 10 bases and J lost 8 bases. This CDR3 contains 13 residues. In germline, CDR1 is GITISATS, CDR2 ISYDGTV (reference sequence). Comment on this clone: Its cognate antigen is unknown.

The rearrangement joins TRGV9 to TRGJ1 or TRGJ2. The receptor comes from a girl younger than two who had congenital heart surgery. The sequencing input was Vdelta1+ gamma-delta thymocytes from the thymus. Subset in this sample: FACS-sorted CD3+ TCRalphabeta- TCRVdelta1+ TCRVdelta2- thymocytes. CDR3 loop: CAFRRGGWNKKLF. The CDR3 DNA follows: TGTGCCTTTAGACGGGGAGGATGGAATAAGAAACTCTTT.